This entry lists 30 T cell receptor beta chains sequenced from one sample in a study of blood T cell repertoires in COVID-19. The repertoire was sequenced with immunoSEQ multiplex PCR; TCRdb's copy has only in-frame clones and lacks some. The data contain fewer than 90,000 clones, around 88% of them singletons. The sample comprised peripheral blood. The receptors derive from an elderly woman with active or convalescent COVID-19.

The V and J genes are TRBV7-8 and TRBJ2-7, with TRBD2 matching over 7 bases. CDR3 length equals 14 residues. V lost 5 bases, J lost 3 bases, and 7 bases stayed unmatched. The V gene's germline CDR1 is SGHVS and CDR2 FQNEAQ. The CDR3 here is CASSLRRDYYEQYF. The CDR3 DNA sequence: TGTGCCAGCAGCCTCCGGCGGGACTACTACGAGCAGTACTTC.

This chain uses TRBV18 with TRBJ1-1; 8 bases agree with TRBD1. V was clipped by 4 bases and J by 1 base; unmatched bases: 2. The germline V gene encodes CDR1 KGHSH and CDR2 LQKENI. The CDR3 consists of 14 residues. The chain's CDR3 is CASSRDRGNTEAFF. The DNA of the CDR3 is TGTGCCAGCTCACGCGACAGGGGGAACACTGAAGCTTTCTTT.

This clone was counted once. The chain employs TRBV11-2 and TRBJ1-2; TRBD1 might be the D (5 bases). Trimming removed 0 bases from V and 6 bases from J, with 8 bases in between. This CDR3 comprises 13 residues. Germline loops: CDR1 SGHAT, CDR2 FQNNGV. The CDR3 here is CASSLDLRDGYTF. CDR3 nucleotides: TGTGCCAGCAGCTTAGATCTCAGGGATGGCTACACCTTC. The full variable domain, rest sourced from reference TRBV11-2 and TRBJ1-2, is EAGVAQSPRYKIIEKRQSVAFWCNPISGHATLYWYQQILGQGPKLLIQFQNNGVVDDSQLPKDRFSAERLKGVDSTLKIQPAKLEDSAVYLCASSLDLRDGYTFGSGTRLTVV.

The chain employs TRBV15 and TRBJ1-5; possibly TRBD1 for D (5 bases). CDR1 is LNHNV and CDR2 is YYDKDF in the germline V gene (reference sequence). V was trimmed by 7 bases and J by 2 bases, leaving 15 bases between them. The CDR3 totals 15 residues. This CDR3 is CATKPTGGGNQPQHF. DNA for the CDR3: TGTGCCACCAAACCGACCGGGGGGGGCAATCAGCCCCAGCATTTT.

This clone has a single count. This rearrangement joins TRBV6-5 to TRBJ1-2, with 9 bases identical to TRBD1. The CDR3 has 13 amino acids. J gave up 10 bases and V 6 bases, and 9 bases lay outside the gene matches. CDR1 is MNHEY and CDR2 is SVGAGI in the germline V gene. CDR3 sequence reads: CASSQQGARVYTF. The CDR3 nucleotides read TGTGCCAGCAGCCAACAGGGGGCGCGGGTCTACACCTTC.

This sequence joins TRBV4-1 and TRBJ2-7; a possible D gene is TRBD1 (5 bases). Per the germline V gene, CDR1 is MGHRA and CDR2 is YSYEKL. The CDR3 is 17 residues long. V was clipped by 0 bases and J by 2 bases, with 17 bases between them. The CDR3 reads CASSQDPGRDRPYEQYF. The CDR3 nucleotides are TGCGCCAGCAGCCAAGATCCCGGACGAGACAGACCCTACGAGCAGTACTTC.

In its sample, this clone was seen a few times. The chain employs TRBV6-6 and TRBJ1-2; D is undetermined. This CDR3 has 14 residues. CDR1 and CDR2 (germline): MNHNY, SVGAGI (reference sequence). V lost 7 bases, J lost 4 bases, and 16 bases lay in between. The CDR3 nucleotides are TGTGCCAGCATCGGACCGGAGGTCTCCTATGGCTACACCTTC. It yields the protein CASIGPEVSYGYTF.

The J gene is TRBJ2-1, the V gene TRBV5-5; 11 bases are shared with TRBD2. The CDR3 spans 16 residues. Trimming cost V 5 bases and J 4 bases; bases outside gene matches: 8. Per germline, CDR1 SGHKS and CDR2 YYEKEE (reference sequence). The CDR3 loop is CASRTTGTSGYNEQFF. The DNA for the CDR3 is TGTGCCAGCAGAACCACCGGGACTAGCGGATACAATGAGCAGTTCTTC. The full variable domain, with the rest looked up from reference TRBV5-5 and TRBJ2-1, is DAGVTQSPTHLIKTRGQQVTLRCSPISGHKSVSWYQQVLGQGPQFIFQYYEKEERGRGNFPDRFSARQFPNYSSELNVNALLLGDSALYLCASRTTGTSGYNEQFFGPGTRLTVL.

This clone was seen a single time. J is TRBJ2-7 and V is TRBV24-1; D not resolved. The germline V gene encodes CDR1 KGHDR and CDR2 SFDVKD. This CDR3 is 10 amino acids long. Trimming stripped 6 bases from V and 8 bases from J, with 7 bases between. The CDR3, as DNA: TGTGCCACCAGTTGTTTTAAGCAGTACTTC. Translating it yields CATSCFKQYF.

The chain combines TRBV19 with TRBJ1-2; TRBD1 matches at 9 bases. V was pared by 5 bases and J by 2 bases, with 9 bases of the junction left unmatched. The CDR3 is made up of 16 amino acids. Germline CDR1 LNHDA, CDR2 SQIVND (reference sequence). The CDR3 nucleotides read TGTGCCAGTAGTTCCTCGGTCGGGACAGGGAACTATGGCTACACCTTC. Amino acid sequence: CASSSSVGTGNYGYTF.

The J gene is TRBJ2-7, the V gene TRBV7-2, with TRBD1 matching over 11 bases. V shed 5 bases and J 2 bases; nucleotides not matched to a gene: 11. The length of the CDR3 is 17 residues. Germline assignment: CDR1 SGHTA and CDR2 FQGNSA. The CDR3 bases are TGTGCCAGCAGCATAAGGACAGGGGGCACCCCGGCCTACGAGCAGTACTTC. Translated: CASSIRTGGTPAYEQYF.

This chain uses TRBV4-2 with TRBJ1-1; tentatively, D is TRBD1 (6 bases). This CDR3 is built from 14 residues. Trimming shortened V by 3 bases and J by 4 bases, and 12 bases separated the two germline ends. Germline V gene sequence: CDR1 LGHNA, CDR2 YNFKEQ. This chain's CDR3 is CASSQGGASTEAFF. The DNA for the CDR3 is TGTGCCAGCAGCCAGGGGGGGGCTAGCACTGAAGCTTTCTTT.

This clone has a single count. The gene calls are TRBV18 and TRBJ1-1, with no clear D. CDR1 KGHSH and CDR2 LQKENI come from the germline V gene. The CDR3 is 15 amino acids. Between the trimmed V and J ends, which lost 1 base and 1 base, there was a span of 10 bases. CDR3 residues: CASSPLARQNTEAFF. In nucleotides, the CDR3 is TGTGCCAGCTCACCACTGGCCAGGCAGAACACTGAAGCTTTCTTT.

The chain is built from TRBV18 and TRBJ1-1; D is undetermined. The length of the CDR3 is 15 residues. Trimming shortened V by 0 bases and J by 7 bases, and 15 bases separated the two germline ends. The V gene's germline CDR1 is KGHSH and CDR2 LQKENI. CDR3 DNA: TGTGCCAGCTCACCACCATCCCTGGGAGGAAATGAAGCTTTCTTT. As protein: CASSPPSLGGNEAFF.

The CDR3 reads CASSPEGHSSGGKLFF. The CDR3 nucleotides are TGTGCCAGCAGCCCGGAGGGACACTCCTCGGGAGGAAAACTGTTTTTT. The chain carries TRBV9 and TRBJ1-4; a weak D match, TRBD1 (6 bases). Germline V gene sequence: CDR1 SGDLS, CDR2 YYNGEE. The ends were cut back, 4 bases at V and 10 bases at J, with 23 bases in the middle. The CDR3 extends over 16 amino acids.

The chain joins TRBV29-1 to TRBJ1-2, with 7 bases identical to TRBD1. V trimming: 0 bases; J trimming: 5 bases; junction bases outside the gene matches: 12. Germline-derived CDR1 and CDR2 are SQVTM and ANQGSEA. The CDR3 is 16 residues long. CDR3: CSVEDNGAEGAYGYTF. The CDR3 coding sequence is TGCAGCGTTGAAGATAACGGGGCGGAGGGGGCTTATGGCTACACCTTC.

The chain is built from TRBV5-4 and TRBJ2-3; no firm D call. Germline-derived CDR1 and CDR2 are SGHNT and YYREEE (reference sequence). V was shortened by 1 base and J by 4 bases, with 13 bases between the two germline ends. CDR3 length: 15 amino acids. CDR3 in DNA: TGTGCCAGCAGCTTGTCCCTAGAGGAAGCAGATACGCAGTATTTT. It specifies CASSLSLEEADTQYF. The entire variable domain, with the rest obtained from reference TRBV5-4 and TRBJ2-3, is as follows: ETGVTQSPTHLIKTRGQQVTLRCSSQSGHNTVSWYQQALGQGPQFIFQYYREEENGRGNFPPRFSGLQFPNYSSELNVNALELDDSALYLCASSLSLEEADTQYFGPGTRLTVL.

The V and J genes are TRBV5-1 and TRBJ2-7, with TRBD2 matching over 7 bases. V trimming: 0 bases; J trimming: 0 bases; junction bases outside the gene matches: 3. The germline V gene has CDR1 SGHRS and CDR2 YFSETQ. The CDR3 is 15 amino acids. This chain's CDR3 is CASSLGDYVSYEQYF. The DNA for the CDR3 is TGCGCCAGCAGCTTGGGGGACTACGTCTCCTACGAGCAGTACTTC.

The gene calls are TRBV12-3 or TRBV12-4 and TRBJ1-2; D may be TRBD1 (5 bases). Deletions cut 1 base from V and 8 bases from J, with 11 bases between. This CDR3 region has 13 residues. The CDR3 sequence is CASSLDRTLGYTF. The CDR3 bases are TGTGCCAGCAGTTTAGACAGGACGTTGGGCTACACCTTC.

The chain employs TRBV3-1 (or the pseudogene TRBV3-2) and TRBJ1-3; 9 bases are shared with TRBD1. This CDR3 is 15 amino acids long. Germline-derived CDR1 and CDR2 are LGHDT and YNNKEL (reference sequence). V lost 6 bases and J lost 0; bases outside the gene matches: 3. CDR3 nucleotide sequence: TGTGCCAGCAGATGGGACAGGGCCTCTGGAAACACCATATATTTT. Its translation: CASRWDRASGNTIYF.

The rearrangement links TRBV11-2 to TRBJ1-1, with D hard to call. The CDR3 runs to 13 residues. CDR1 and CDR2 (germline): SGHAT, FQNNGV. With 5 bases removed from V and 5 bases from J, the gap between germline ends came to 12 bases. The CDR3 here is CASSIQRETEAFF. CDR3 in DNA: TGTGCCAGCAGCATCCAACGGGAGACTGAAGCTTTCTTT.

V and J are TRBV18 and TRBJ1-3; tentative D call: TRBD1 (5 bases). Trimming took 1 base from V and 0 from J, leaving 13 bases between them. The CDR3 extends over 17 amino acids. The germline V gene has CDR1 KGHSH and CDR2 LQKENI. CDR3 region: CASSPQSQGHSGNTIYF. In DNA, the CDR3 is TGTGCCAGCTCACCACAGTCCCAGGGCCACTCTGGAAACACCATATATTTT. The full variable domain, its missing parts supplied by reference TRBV18 and TRBJ1-3, is NAGVMQNPRHLVRRRGQEARLRCSPMKGHSHVYWYRQLPEEGLKFMVYLQKENIIDESGMPKERFSAEFPKEGPSILRIQQVVRGDSAAYFCASSPQSQGHSGNTIYFGEGSWLTVV.

CDR3 loop: CASTKGGGSPPSEQYF. The CDR3 DNA reads as TGTGCCAGCACCAAGGGAGGAGGGAGCCCCCCCTCCGAGCAGTACTTC. This sequence joins TRBV5-4 and TRBJ2-7; D perhaps matches TRBD2 (6 bases). This CDR3 has 16 amino acids. Trimming took off 6 bases at V and 6 bases at J, with 25 bases between the two ends. CDR1 SGHNT and CDR2 YYREEE come from the germline V gene (reference sequence).

The chain joins TRBV19 to TRBJ2-5, with D maybe TRBD1 (6 bases). Trimming took off 5 bases at V and 5 bases at J, with 9 bases between the two ends. Germline CDR1 and CDR2: LNHDA and SQIVND (reference sequence). The CDR3 sequence is 12 residues long. Here the CDR3 reads CASSGGGETQYF. The CDR3 region has the DNA TGTGCCAGTAGTGGGGGCGGGGAGACCCAGTACTTC.

The rearrangement links TRBV30 to TRBJ2-3; TRBD2 matches 11 bases. The CDR3 runs 16 residues. V lost 0 bases, J lost 5 bases, and 7 bases stayed unmatched. Germline CDR1 reads GTSNPN; CDR2 reads SVGIG (reference sequence). The CDR3 sequence: CAWSVWLAGGLDTQYF. Here the CDR3 DNA reads TGTGCCTGGAGTGTATGGCTAGCGGGAGGTCTAGATACGCAGTATTTT.

The chain's CDR3 is CASSSGRLGREGSEQFF. Here the CDR3 DNA reads TGTGCCAGCAGCTCCGGTCGACTAGGCCGGGAGGGAAGTGAGCAGTTCTTC. The gene calls are TRBV7-3 and TRBJ2-1; TRBD2 agrees at 8 bases. This CDR3 contains 17 residues. Looked up from germline, CDR1 is SGHTA and CDR2 is FQGTGA. Trimming removed 4 bases from V and 9 bases from J; junction bases left unmatched: 17. The whole variable domain, filled in from reference TRBV7-3 and TRBJ2-1, reads GAGVSQTPSNKVTEKGKYVELRCDPISGHTALYWYRQSLGQGPEFLIYFQGTGAADDSGLPNDRFFAVRPEGSVSTLKIQRTERGDSAVYLCASSSGRLGREGSEQFFGPGTRLTVL.

The rearrangement uses TRBV5-4 and TRBJ1-2; TRBD1 agrees at 10 bases. Losses at the gene ends were 3 bases for V and 8 bases for J; bases not matched to a gene: 10. Per the germline V gene, CDR1 is SGHNT and CDR2 is YYREEE (reference sequence). CDR3 length: 15 amino acids. DNA for the CDR3: TGTGCCAGCAGCTACAGGACAGGGGGGGGAGGAGGCTACACCTTC. Its translation: CASSYRTGGGGGYTF. Using reference TRBV5-4 and TRBJ1-2 for the parts outside the CDR3, the full variable domain is ETGVTQSPTHLIKTRGQQVTLRCSSQSGHNTVSWYQQALGQGPQFIFQYYREEENGRGNFPPRFSGLQFPNYSSELNVNALELDDSALYLCASSYRTGGGGGYTFGSGTRLTVV.

This clone was observed once. CDR3 protein: CATSDTATGPNQPQHF. The CDR3 bases are TGTGCCACCAGTGATACAGCGACAGGCCCCAATCAGCCCCAGCATTTT. The chain links TRBV24-1 to TRBJ1-5, with a possible D match to TRBD1 (6 bases). Germline loops: CDR1 KGHDR, CDR2 SFDVKD. The CDR3 extends over 16 amino acids. Trimming took 3 bases from V and 3 from J, leaving 14 bases between them.

This rearrangement joins TRBV30 to TRBJ2-1; D uncertain. V was clipped by 0 bases and J by 0 bases, with 12 bases between them. CDR1 and CDR2 (germline): GTSNPN, SVGIG (reference sequence). The CDR3 has 16 amino acids. CDR3 in DNA: TGTGCCTGGAGTGTGAGGCTGGAAAGCTCCTACAATGAGCAGTTCTTC. Translation gives CAWSVRLESSYNEQFF. Supplemented by reference TRBV30 and TRBJ2-1, the full variable domain reads SQTIHQWPATLVQPVGSPLSLECTVEGTSNPNLYWYRQAAGRGLQLLFYSVGIGQISSEVPQNLSASRPQDRQFILSSKKLLLSDSGFYLCAWSVRLESSYNEQFFGPGTRLTVL.

V is TRBV11-3 and J is TRBJ2-3, with TRBD2 identical over 8 bases. CDR1 and CDR2 from the germline V gene are SGHNT and YENEEA. Trimming took 3 bases from V and 2 from J; bases not matched to a gene: 4. The CDR3 is 15 amino acids. The CDR3 sequence is CASSLDGGDTDTQYF. CDR3 bases: TGTGCCAGCAGCTTGGACGGGGGGGACACAGATACGCAGTATTTT.